Following are 8 T cell receptor beta chains from one sample sequenced in a study of cytomegalovirus exposure and HLA in healthy donors. PCR employed 60 Vbeta and 13 Jbeta primers. Measured with immunoSEQ multiplex PCR; TCRdb has only the in-frame clones, and not every one. This repertoire shows about 160,000 clones, over 80% found once; its top ten account for around 4.1%. Sequenced input: PBMCs. The receptors here all came from a man in his fifties in good health and CMV-seropositive.

The rearrangement links TRBV5-1 to TRBJ1-5; D is possibly TRBD1 (5 bases). CDR3 length: 15 amino acids. The V and J ends lost 4 bases and 1 base respectively, with 12 bases between them. From germline, CDR1 is SGHRS and CDR2 YFSETQ. CDR3 coding DNA: TGCGCCAGCAGCATCGCAGGGTTAAGCAATCAGCCCCAGCATTTT. Translating gives CASSIAGLSNQPQHF.

This clone was seen once. V is TRBV6-1 and J is TRBJ2-3, with 7 bases aligning to TRBD2. The germline V gene encodes CDR1 MNHNS and CDR2 SASEGT. This CDR3 comprises 16 residues. V gave up 2 bases and J gave up 2 bases; unmatched junction bases: 7. The CDR3 loop is CASSEPVLAITDTQYF. CDR3 DNA sequence: TGTGCCAGCAGTGAACCCGTACTAGCGATCACAGATACGCAGTATTTT.

The V call is TRBV6-6, the J call TRBJ2-2; 7 nucleotides align to TRBD1. The germline V gene has CDR1 MNHNY and CDR2 SVGAGI (reference sequence). The CDR3 runs to 14 residues. V shed 5 bases, J shed 3 bases, and the junction held 3 bases outside the gene matches. The CDR3 coding sequence is TGTGCCAGCAGTCGCACAGGGGACACCGGGGAGCTGTTTTTT. It is translated as CASSRTGDTGELFF.

This chain connects TRBV28 to TRBJ1-2, with D possibly TRBD1 on 5 matching bases. CDR1 MDHEN and CDR2 SYDVKM come from the germline V gene. V was clipped by 5 bases and J by 4 bases, with 20 bases between them. CDR3 length: 16 residues. CDR3 amino acids: CASSPTAVRQGYGYTF. CDR3 coding DNA: TGTGCCAGCAGTCCTACGGCAGTTAGGCAGGGCTATGGCTACACCTTC.

The gene calls are TRBV4-2 and TRBJ2-3; 7 bases fit TRBD2. With 4 bases clipped from V and 6 bases from J, the junction kept 4 bases outside the gene matches. The CDR3 has 13 amino acids. The germline V gene encodes CDR1 LGHNA and CDR2 YNFKEQ. In DNA, the CDR3 is TGTGCCAGCAGCCGGACACTAGCGGATACGCAGTATTTT. It codes for CASSRTLADTQYF.

This clone was detected only once. The chain couples TRBV13 to TRBJ2-7; D may be TRBD2 (5 bases). The CDR3 runs 15 residues. Germline loops: CDR1 PRHDT, CDR2 FYEKMQ (reference sequence). V lost 0 bases, J lost 5 bases, and 14 bases lay in between. Written as DNA, the CDR3 is TGTGCCAGCAGCTTAGGGTTGGGAGACTTCAACGAGCAGTACTTC. Its translation is CASSLGLGDFNEQYF.

The rearrangement links TRBV7-9 to TRBJ2-7; 9 nucleotides agree with TRBD1. CDR3 length: 15 residues. Germline values: CDR1 SEHNR, CDR2 FQNEAQ (reference sequence). The J segment lost 1 base and the V segment lost 5 bases, leaving 6 bases of the junction unmatched. The CDR3 region is CASSDGQGKSYEQYF. Written as DNA, the CDR3 is TGTGCCAGCAGCGACGGACAGGGGAAGTCCTACGAGCAGTACTTC.

This chain links TRBV6-5 with TRBJ1-1; D gene uncertain. Germline assignment: CDR1 MNHEY and CDR2 SVGAGI. Trimming shortened V by 0 bases and J by 5 bases, and 7 bases separated the two germline ends. The CDR3 runs to 13 residues. The CDR3 nucleotides read TGTGCCAGCAGTTACTCGCCAGATACTGAAGCTTTCTTT. Translated, it gives CASSYSPDTEAFF.